The source of this T cell receptor beta chain is a study of T-cell reconstitution after alpha-beta-depleted transplantation in children. Study conclusions and caveats: Several hundred expanded graft clones reportedly supplied alpha-beta T cells about two months after transplant. Recipient T cells and thymic progenitors that survived were the source of the high TCRbeta diversity seen at day 60 in some patients. From newly produced T cells came most of the T-cell counts and diversity one year after transplant.

As to this clonotype: Its antigen remains unknown.

V shed 0 bases and J 3 bases; nucleotides not matched to a gene: 5. This CDR3 region has 15 residues. Looked up from germline, CDR1 is DFQATT and CDR2 is SNEGSKA (reference sequence). As it was prepared, the TCRbeta library received unique molecular identifiers. In TCRdb, the PCR reads were re-called with MiXCR into one record per CDR3 protein. The repertoire has about 300,000 distinct CDR3 sequences, roughly 8.2% of them found once; the top ten carry around 10%. This TCR came from a female patient aged 2 to 10 who had a stem cell transplant for Fanconi anemia, so the T cells may come from the graft donor. The rearrangement uses TRBV20-1 and TRBJ1-5; 7 bases agree with TRBD1. This specimen was peripheral blood, taken 360 days after TCRalphabeta/CD19-depleted stem cell transplant. CDR3 in DNA: TGCAGTGCTAGAGAAGAGGGGGCCGACAATCAGCCCCAGCATTTT. It encodes CSAREEGADNQPQHF.